Presented here are 8 T cell receptor beta chains from one specimen sequenced in a study of T-cell reconstitution after alpha-beta-depleted transplantation in children. As it was prepared, the TCRbeta library received unique molecular identifiers. TCRdb re-called the PCR reads through MiXCR, storing one row per CDR3 protein. The sample includes about 980,000 distinct CDR3 sequences, roughly 31% of them seen just once. The source material was PBMCs, mostly from graft donor cells, sampled 360 days after TCRalphabeta/CD19-depleted stem cell transplant. The source is a boy under two years old who had a stem cell transplant for SCID, so the T cells may come from the graft donor.

This clonotype was detected a few times. The chain links TRBV7-3 to TRBJ1-1; perhaps TRBD1 as D (6 bases). Germline CDR1 is SGHTA and CDR2 is FQGTGA. The CDR3 length is 17 residues. V was cut by 1 base and J by 5 bases, with 20 bases left in between. The CDR3 loop reads CASSLIPVAGARTEAFF. CDR3 bases: TGTGCCAGCAGCTTAATCCCCGTGGCAGGGGCACGGACTGAAGCTTTCTTT.

There are a few counts of this clonotype. The CDR3 here is CASSPNRALELFF. The CDR3 bases are TGTGCCAGCAGTCCGAACAGGGCCCTCGAGCTGTTTTTT. The V and J genes are TRBV12-3 or TRBV12-4 and TRBJ2-2; D perhaps matches TRBD1 (6 bases). Deletions cut 5 bases from V and 11 bases from J, with 15 bases between. The CDR3 totals 13 residues.

The chain combines TRBV28 with TRBJ1-2; unclear D gene. Germline V gene data show CDR1 as MDHEN and CDR2 as SYDVKM. Trimming took 5 bases from V and 4 from J, leaving 11 bases between them. CDR3 size: 13 residues. This CDR3 reads CASSLSGPYGYTF. CDR3 nucleotides: TGTGCCAGCAGTCTGTCAGGACCCTATGGCTACACCTTC.

This clonotype was detected only a few times. This sequence joins TRBV18 and TRBJ1-1; D is ambiguous. CDR1 and CDR2 from the germline V gene are KGHSH and LQKENI. The CDR3 loop spans 13 amino acids. V lost 3 bases and J lost 9, with 14 bases in between. DNA for the CDR3: TGTGCCAGCTCACCGGTGGCAGATGTACAAGCTTTCTTT. Its protein is CASSPVADVQAFF.

This clonotype was observed a handful of times. The V call is TRBV20-1, the J call TRBJ2-3; 9 nucleotides match TRBD2. The germline V gene encodes CDR1 DFQATT and CDR2 SNEGSKA (reference sequence). The CDR3 covers 16 residues. The junction had 12 bases not matched to a gene; V was cut back by 6 bases and J by 2 bases. CDR3 protein: CSAATGTSLFTDTQYF. The CDR3 bases are TGCAGTGCCGCCACAGGGACTAGCTTGTTCACAGATACGCAGTATTTT.

This clonotype has only one observation. The rearrangement joins TRBV2 to TRBJ2-7; TRBD1 matches at 8 bases. Germline V gene data show CDR1 as SNHLY and CDR2 as FYNNEI. This CDR3 region has 13 residues. The trim removed 7 bases at V and 0 bases at J, leaving 2 bases unmatched. CDR3 loop: CASMGTGSYEQYF. DNA of the CDR3: TGTGCCAGCATGGGGACAGGCTCCTACGAGCAGTACTTC.

This clonotype has a count of ten or more. The CDR3: CASSLMPGELFF. CDR3 nucleotide sequence: TGCGCCAGCAGCTTAATGCCCGGGGAGCTGTTTTTT. The chain carries TRBV5-1 and TRBJ2-2; D is undetermined. V was shortened by 2 bases and J by 6 bases, with 5 bases between the two germline ends. Germline V gives CDR1 SGHRS, CDR2 YFSETQ. This CDR3 has 12 residues.

This clonotype was detected a few times. V usage is TRBV4-2 and J usage is TRBJ2-2; maybe TRBD1 (6 bases). This CDR3 contains 18 residues. V was shortened by 1 base and J by 3 bases, with 18 bases between the two germline ends. Per the germline V gene, CDR1 is LGHNA and CDR2 is YNFKEQ. This chain's CDR3 is CASSQVRRGSGDTGELFF. CDR3 nucleotides: TGTGCCAGCAGCCAAGTGAGAAGAGGGTCAGGGGACACCGGGGAGCTGTTTTTT.